Described below is a single T cell receptor (beta chain) sequence and its context. The entry originates in a study of T cell changes during pregnancy in multiple sclerosis. Only in-frame clones appear in the TCRdb table, and some are missing; sequencing was by immunoSEQ multiplex PCR. The sample contains roughly 30,000 clones, about 89% of which appear only once. V gave up 10 bases and J gave up 7 bases; unmatched junction bases: 15. CDR3 length equals 17 residues. CDR1 is MNHEY, CDR2 SMNVEV, per germline (reference sequence). This receptor was obtained from a female donor with multiple sclerosis, enrolled in a pregnancy study. The specimen comprised CD8+ T cells from peripheral blood mononuclear cells, sampled after pregnancy. This chain joins TRBV27 and TRBJ2-1; 14 bases line up with TRBD2. The CDR3 DNA reads as TGTGCCACCGGGACTAGCGGGAGAATTCGTGGCTTGAATGAGCAGTTCTTC. It specifies CATGTSGRIRGLNEQFF.